This T cell receptor (beta chain) comes out of a study of T cell changes during pregnancy in multiple sclerosis. Repertoires were generated with immunoSEQ multiplex PCR, while TCRdb's copy carries only in-frame clones and drops some. Counted here are some 70,000 clones, around 90% occurring once; the ten biggest clones make up over 0.65%. Only one count was recorded for this clone. The V gene lost 6 bases and the J gene lost 3 bases, with 22 bases spanning the gap. Germline-derived CDR1 and CDR2 are SGHTA and FQGTGA. The CDR3 runs 17 residues. The source was peripheral blood, collected in the second trimester of pregnancy. The sequence was obtained from a female donor with multiple sclerosis, enrolled in a pregnancy study. The chain uses TRBV7-3 and TRBJ2-3; perhaps TRBD2 as D (6 bases). As DNA, the CDR3 is TGTGCCAGCAGGCTCGCGGGGTTTGATGTGCCGACAGATACGCAGTATTTT. It yields the protein CASRLAGFDVPTDTQYF.